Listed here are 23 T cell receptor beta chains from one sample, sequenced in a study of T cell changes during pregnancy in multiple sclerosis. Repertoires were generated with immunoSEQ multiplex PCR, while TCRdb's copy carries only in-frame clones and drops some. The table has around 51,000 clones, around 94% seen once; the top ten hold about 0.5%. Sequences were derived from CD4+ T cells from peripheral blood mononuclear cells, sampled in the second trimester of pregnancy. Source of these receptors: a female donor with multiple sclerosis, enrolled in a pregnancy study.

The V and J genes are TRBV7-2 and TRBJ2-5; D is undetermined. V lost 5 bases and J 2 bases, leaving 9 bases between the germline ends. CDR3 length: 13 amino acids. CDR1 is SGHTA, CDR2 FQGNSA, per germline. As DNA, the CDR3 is TGTGCCAGCAGCCCCCGAACTCAAGAGACCCAGTACTTC. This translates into CASSPRTQETQYF.

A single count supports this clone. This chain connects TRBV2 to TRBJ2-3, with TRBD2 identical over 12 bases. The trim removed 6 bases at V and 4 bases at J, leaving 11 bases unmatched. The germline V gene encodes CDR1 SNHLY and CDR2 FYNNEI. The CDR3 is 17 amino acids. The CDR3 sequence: CASSDIWTSGAADTQYF. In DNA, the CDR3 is TGTGCCAGCAGCGATATTTGGACTAGCGGGGCCGCAGATACGCAGTATTTT.

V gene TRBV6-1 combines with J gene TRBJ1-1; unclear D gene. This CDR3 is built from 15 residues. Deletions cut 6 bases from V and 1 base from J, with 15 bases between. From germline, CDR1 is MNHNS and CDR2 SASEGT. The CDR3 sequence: CASRRLLTPNTEAFF. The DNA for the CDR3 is TGTGCCAGCAGACGACTTTTAACCCCGAACACTGAAGCTTTCTTT.

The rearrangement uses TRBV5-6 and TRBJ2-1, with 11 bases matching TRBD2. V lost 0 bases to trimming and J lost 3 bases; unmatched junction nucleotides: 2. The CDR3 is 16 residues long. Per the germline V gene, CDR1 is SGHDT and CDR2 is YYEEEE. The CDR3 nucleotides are TGTGCCAGCAGCTTGGGACTAGCGGGGTTCTACAATGAGCAGTTCTTC. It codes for CASSLGLAGFYNEQFF.

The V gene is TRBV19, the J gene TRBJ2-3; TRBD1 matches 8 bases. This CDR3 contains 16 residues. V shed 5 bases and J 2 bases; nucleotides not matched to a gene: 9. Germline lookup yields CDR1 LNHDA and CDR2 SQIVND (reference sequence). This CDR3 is CASSSLRDRYTDTQYF. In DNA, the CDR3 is TGTGCCAGTAGTTCCCTCAGGGACAGGTACACAGATACGCAGTATTTT. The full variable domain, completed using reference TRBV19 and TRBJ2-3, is DGGITQSPKYLFRKEGQNVTLSCEQNLNHDAMYWYRQDPGQGLRLIYYSQIVNDFQKGDIAEGYSVSREKKESFPLTVTSAQKNPTAFYLCASSSLRDRYTDTQYFGPGTRLTVL.

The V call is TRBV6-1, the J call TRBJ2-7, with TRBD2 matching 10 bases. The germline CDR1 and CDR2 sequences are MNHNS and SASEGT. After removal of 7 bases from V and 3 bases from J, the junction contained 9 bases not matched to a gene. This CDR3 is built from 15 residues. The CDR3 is CASIKGLAENYEQYF. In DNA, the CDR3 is TGTGCCAGCATAAAAGGACTAGCGGAGAACTACGAGCAGTACTTC.

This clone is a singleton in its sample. CDR3 in DNA: TGTGCCAGCAGCCAAGACGCCGGACTAACCCAAGAGACCCAGTACTTC. This sequence encodes CASSQDAGLTQETQYF. This chain joins TRBV4-2 and TRBJ2-5; a possible D gene is TRBD2 (6 bases). The CDR3 has 16 residues. CDR1 and CDR2 from the germline V gene are LGHNA and YNFKEQ. Trimming shortened V by 0 bases and J by 1 base, and 12 bases separated the two germline ends.

In DNA form, the CDR3 reads TGTGCCAGCAGCCCTTGGCAGGCAGCTTTCTTT. Its protein is CASSPWQAAFF. The V call is TRBV2, the J call TRBJ1-1; D uncertain. Trimming cost V 6 bases and J 10 bases, with 12 bases left between them. There are 11 residues in the CDR3. Germline V gene sequence: CDR1 SNHLY, CDR2 FYNNEI. The full variable domain, its missing parts supplied by reference TRBV2 and TRBJ1-1, is EPEVTQTPSHQVTQMGQEVILRCVPISNHLYFYWYRQILGQKVEFLVSFYNNEISEKSEIFDDQFSVERPDGSNFTLKIRSTKLEDSAMYFCASSPWQAAFFGQGTRLTVV.

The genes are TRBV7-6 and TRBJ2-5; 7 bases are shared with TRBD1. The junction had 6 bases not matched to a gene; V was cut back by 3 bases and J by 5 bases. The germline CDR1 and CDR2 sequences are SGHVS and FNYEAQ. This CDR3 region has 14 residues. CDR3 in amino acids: CASSLFEGAETQYF. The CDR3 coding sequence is TGTGCCAGCAGCTTGTTTGAGGGGGCGGAGACCCAGTACTTC.

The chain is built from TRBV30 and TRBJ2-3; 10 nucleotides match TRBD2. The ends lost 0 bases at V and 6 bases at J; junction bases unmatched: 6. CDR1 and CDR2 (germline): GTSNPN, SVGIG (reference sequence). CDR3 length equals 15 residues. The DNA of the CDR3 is TGTGCCTGGAGTGTACAAGCGGGGGGGGTCGATACGCAGTATTTT. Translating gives CAWSVQAGGVDTQYF.

The CDR3, as DNA: TGTGCCATCAGTGAGTCCCGTGACAGGGGGAAAGCTTTCTTT. Protein sequence: CAISESRDRGKAFF. V and J are TRBV10-3 and TRBJ1-1; 9 nucleotides line up with TRBD1. Germline V gene data show CDR1 as ENHRY and CDR2 as SYGVKD. The CDR3 covers 14 residues. Trimming took 0 bases from V and 9 from J; bases not matched to a gene: 5.

CDR3 sequence: CASSQDGPGAQYF. CDR3 DNA: TGTGCCAGCAGCCAAGATGGCCCGGGGGCCCAGTACTTC. This sequence joins TRBV4-2 and TRBJ2-5, with D possibly matching TRBD2 (6 bases). The CDR3 extends over 13 amino acids. The V gene's germline CDR1 is LGHNA and CDR2 YNFKEQ. Trimming took off 0 bases at V and 9 bases at J, with 11 bases between the two ends.

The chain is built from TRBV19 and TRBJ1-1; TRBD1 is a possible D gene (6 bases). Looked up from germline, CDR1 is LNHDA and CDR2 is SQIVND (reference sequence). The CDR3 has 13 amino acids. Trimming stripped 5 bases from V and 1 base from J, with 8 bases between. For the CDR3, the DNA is TGTGCCAGTAGTGCGACAGGGAACACTGAAGCTTTCTTT. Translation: CASSATGNTEAFF.

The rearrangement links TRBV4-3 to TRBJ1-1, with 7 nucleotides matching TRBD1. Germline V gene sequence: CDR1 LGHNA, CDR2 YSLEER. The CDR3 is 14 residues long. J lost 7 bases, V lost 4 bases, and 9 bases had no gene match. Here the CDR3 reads CASSLYGQEVEAFF. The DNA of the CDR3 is TGCGCCAGCAGCCTGTACGGACAGGAGGTTGAAGCTTTCTTT.

CDR3 amino acids: CASSLLATGTTEAFF. The CDR3 DNA follows: TGCGCCAGCAGCTTGTTGGCGACAGGGACGACTGAAGCTTTCTTT. The chain carries TRBV5-1 and TRBJ1-1; 7 bases fit TRBD1. CDR1 is SGHRS, CDR2 YFSETQ, per germline. The CDR3 has 15 amino acids. J was trimmed by 5 bases and V by 1 base; bases with no gene match: 8.

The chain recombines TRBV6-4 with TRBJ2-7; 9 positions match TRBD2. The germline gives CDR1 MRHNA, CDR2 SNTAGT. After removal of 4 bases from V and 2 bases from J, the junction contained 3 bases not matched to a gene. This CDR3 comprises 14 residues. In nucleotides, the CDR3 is TGTGCCAGCAGTGGGAGCGGGGGGCCCTACGAGCAGTACTTC. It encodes CASSGSGGPYEQYF.

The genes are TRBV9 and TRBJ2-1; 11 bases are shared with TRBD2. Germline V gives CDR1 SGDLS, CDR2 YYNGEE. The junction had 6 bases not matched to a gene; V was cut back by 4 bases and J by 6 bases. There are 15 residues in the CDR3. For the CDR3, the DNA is TGTGCCAGCAGCCCAACCGGGACTAGCGGCAATGAGCAGTTCTTC. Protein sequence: CASSPTGTSGNEQFF.

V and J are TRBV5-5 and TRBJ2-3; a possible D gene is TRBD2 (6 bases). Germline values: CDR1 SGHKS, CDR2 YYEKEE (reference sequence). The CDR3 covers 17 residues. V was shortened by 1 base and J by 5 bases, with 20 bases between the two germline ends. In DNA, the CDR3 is TGTGCCAGCAGCTTGAGGAGGGCAACCGGAACCAGAGATACGCAGTATTTT. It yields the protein CASSLRRATGTRDTQYF. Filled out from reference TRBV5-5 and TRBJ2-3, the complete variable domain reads DAGVTQSPTHLIKTRGQQVTLRCSPISGHKSVSWYQQVLGQGPQFIFQYYEKEERGRGNFPDRFSARQFPNYSSELNVNALLLGDSALYLCASSLRRATGTRDTQYFGPGTRLTVL.

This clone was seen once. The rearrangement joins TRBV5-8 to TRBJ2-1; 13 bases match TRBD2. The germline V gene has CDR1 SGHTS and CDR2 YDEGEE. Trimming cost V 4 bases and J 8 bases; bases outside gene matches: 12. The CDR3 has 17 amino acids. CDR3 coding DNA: TGTGCCAGCAGCCACTCCTGGACTAGCGGGGGAGAAGATGAGCAGTTCTTC. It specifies CASSHSWTSGGEDEQFF.

This chain's CDR3 is CASSLRTSGGLVNTGELFF. The DNA of the CDR3 is TGTGCCAGCAGCTTACGGACTAGCGGGGGCCTCGTGAACACCGGGGAGCTGTTTTTT. The chain links TRBV7-2 to TRBJ2-2; TRBD2 matches at 13 bases. There are 19 residues in the CDR3. V shed 2 bases and J 1 base; nucleotides not matched to a gene: 7. CDR1 is SGHTA, CDR2 FQGNSA, per germline.

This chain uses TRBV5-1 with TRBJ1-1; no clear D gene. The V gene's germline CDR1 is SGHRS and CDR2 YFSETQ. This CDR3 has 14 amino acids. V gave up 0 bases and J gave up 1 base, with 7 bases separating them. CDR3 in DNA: TGCGCCAGCAGCTTGGAGTCGAGGAACACTGAAGCTTTCTTT. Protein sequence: CASSLESRNTEAFF.

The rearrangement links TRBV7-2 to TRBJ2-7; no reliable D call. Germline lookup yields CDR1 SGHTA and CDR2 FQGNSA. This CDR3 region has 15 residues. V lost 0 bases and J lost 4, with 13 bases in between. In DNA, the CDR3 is TGTGCCAGCAGCTTAGCTCCAGGTCCCTCGTACGAGCAGTACTTC. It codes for CASSLAPGPSYEQYF.

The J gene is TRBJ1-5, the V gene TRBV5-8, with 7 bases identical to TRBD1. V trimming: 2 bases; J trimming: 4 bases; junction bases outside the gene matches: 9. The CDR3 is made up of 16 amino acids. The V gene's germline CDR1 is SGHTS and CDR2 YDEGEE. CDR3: CASSLPDRSGNQPQHF. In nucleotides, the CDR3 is TGTGCCAGCAGCTTACCGGACAGGTCAGGAAATCAGCCCCAGCATTTT.